This TCR beta chain was recovered during a study of sequential checkpoint blockade in melanoma. About the study: Maintenance nivolumab came after either treatment sequence.

The treatment was: randomized to nivolumab then ipilimumab (arm A) or the reverse (arm B). Generated by immunoSEQ multiplex PCR, the TCRdb table keeps only in-frame clones and is missing some. The repertoire holds about 2,300 clones, with roughly 20% as singletons. General study points: Pretreatment TIL clonality tracked with response in the nivolumab-first arm. About 30 times likelier clinical benefit followed increased tumor T-cell fraction and clonality.

The germline CDR1 and CDR2 sequences are SGHRS and YFSETQ. Trimming removed 0 bases at V and 6 bases at J, with 21 bases between. This CDR3 comprises 17 residues. This clone turned up a few times. Its matching antigen is unknown. The specimen comprised tumor tissue (inferred from file names), sampled from a patient given nivolumab and ipilimumab in sequence. The chain carries TRBV5-1 and TRBJ1-2; D is perhaps TRBD1 (5 bases). The source of this sequence is a human donor with melanoma. CDR3 in amino acids: CASSLGIGGLGTNGYTF. The CDR3 DNA reads TGCGCCAGCAGCTTGGGGATAGGAGGACTTGGGACGAATGGCTACACCTTC.